The T cell receptor (beta chain) described here comes from a study of blood T cell repertoires in COVID-19. Overall study context: COVID-19 samples, acute and convalescent, were from the United States, Italy and Spain. T cells, B-cell-depleted T cells, or PBMCs provided the cDNA or gDNA that served as material.

Original processing methods: By means of reference gene primer amplification, nucleated cell counts were estimated. Data came from immunoSEQ multiplex PCR; TCRdb stores just in-frame clones and leaves some out. V, J and clone size derive from that table, while D and trimming were established from the DNA sequence. The table records more than 200,000 clones, approximately 83% of them present only once. The CDR3 is made up of 14 amino acids. V shed 8 bases and J shed 7 bases, with 20 bases lying between them. From germline, CDR1 is MGHDK and CDR2 SYGVNS. This sequence joins TRBV25-1 and TRBJ1-2, with D uncertain. The origin of this receptor is a man aged 45-65 years with active or convalescent COVID-19. Sequenced sample: peripheral blood. The CDR3 DNA sequence: TGTGCCAGCTCCCGAGACTCTCGGGGTGGTGGCTACACCTTC. Its translation: CASSRDSRGGGYTF.